The subject of this entry is one TCR beta chain. Repertoires were generated with immunoSEQ multiplex PCR, while TCRdb's copy carries only in-frame clones and drops some. Here the sample spans some 37,000 clones, about 93% being singletons. This specimen comes from a study of control samples from healthy donors and cancer patients. Germline lookup yields CDR1 SGHRS and CDR2 YFSETQ. J lost 0 bases, V lost 4 bases, and 4 bases had no gene match. The CDR3 length is 15 residues. The chain is built from TRBV5-1 and TRBJ1-3, with 7 bases that match TRBD1. The sequence was obtained from a woman in her 50s in good health. The sequenced sample consisted of blood. CDR3: CASSRGQSSGNTIYF. CDR3 DNA: TGCGCCAGCAGCCGGGGACAGAGCTCTGGAAACACCATATATTTT. Full variable domain (remainder filled in from reference TRBV5-1 and TRBJ1-3): KAGVTQTPRYLIKTRGQQVTLSCSPISGHRSVSWYQQTPGQGLQFLFEYFSETQRNKGNFPGRFSGRQFSNSRSEMNVSTLELGDSALYLCASSRGQSSGNTIYFGEGSWLTVV.